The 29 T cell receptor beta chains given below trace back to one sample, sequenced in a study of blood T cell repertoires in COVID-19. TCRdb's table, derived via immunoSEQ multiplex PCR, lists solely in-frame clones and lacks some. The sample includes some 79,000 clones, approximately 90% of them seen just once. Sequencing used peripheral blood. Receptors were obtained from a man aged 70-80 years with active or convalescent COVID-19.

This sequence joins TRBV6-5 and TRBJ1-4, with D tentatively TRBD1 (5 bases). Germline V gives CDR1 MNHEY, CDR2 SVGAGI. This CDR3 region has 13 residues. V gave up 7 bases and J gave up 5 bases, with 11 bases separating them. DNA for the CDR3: TGTGCCAGCATTTCAGGGTCAAATGAAAAACTGTTTTTT. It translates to CASISGSNEKLFF.

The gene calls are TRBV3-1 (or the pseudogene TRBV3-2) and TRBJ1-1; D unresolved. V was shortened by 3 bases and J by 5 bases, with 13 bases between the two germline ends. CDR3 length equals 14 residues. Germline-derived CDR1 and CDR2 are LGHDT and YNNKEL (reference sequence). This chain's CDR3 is CASSQGATITEAFF. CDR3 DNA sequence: TGTGCCAGCAGCCAGGGAGCGACTATAACTGAAGCTTTCTTT.

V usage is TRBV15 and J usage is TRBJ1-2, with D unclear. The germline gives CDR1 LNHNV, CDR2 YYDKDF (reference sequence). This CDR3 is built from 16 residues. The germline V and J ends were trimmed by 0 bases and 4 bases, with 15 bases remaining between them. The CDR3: CATSRDAESGGYGYTF. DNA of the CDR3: TGTGCCACCAGCAGAGACGCCGAATCCGGCGGCTATGGCTACACCTTC.

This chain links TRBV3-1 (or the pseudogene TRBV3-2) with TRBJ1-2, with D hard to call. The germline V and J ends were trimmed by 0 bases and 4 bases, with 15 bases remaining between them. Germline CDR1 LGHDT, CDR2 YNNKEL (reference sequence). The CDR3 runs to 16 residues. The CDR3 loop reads CASSQDLGPPGYGYTF. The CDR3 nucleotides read TGTGCCAGCAGCCAAGATCTGGGTCCCCCGGGCTATGGCTACACCTTC.

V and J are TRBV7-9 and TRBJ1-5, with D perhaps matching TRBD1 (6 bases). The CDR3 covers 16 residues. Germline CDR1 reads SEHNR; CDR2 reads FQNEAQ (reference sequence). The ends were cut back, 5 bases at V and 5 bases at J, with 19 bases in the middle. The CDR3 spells CASSRETGRSYQPQHF. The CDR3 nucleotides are TGTGCCAGCAGCCGTGAGACAGGTCGATCTTATCAGCCCCAGCATTTT.

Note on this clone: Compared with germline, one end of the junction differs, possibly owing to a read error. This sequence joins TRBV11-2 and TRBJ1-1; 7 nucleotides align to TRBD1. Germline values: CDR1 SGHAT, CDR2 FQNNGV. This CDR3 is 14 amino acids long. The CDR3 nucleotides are TGTGCTAGCAGTCCTAGGGGGCAGGGCACTGAAGCTTTCTTT. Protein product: CASSPRGQGTEAFF.

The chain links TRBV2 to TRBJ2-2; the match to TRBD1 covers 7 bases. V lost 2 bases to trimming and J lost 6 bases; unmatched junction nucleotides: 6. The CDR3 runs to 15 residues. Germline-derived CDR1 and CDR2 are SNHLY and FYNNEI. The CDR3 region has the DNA TGTGCCAGCAGTGAATATCAGGGGGTACCCGGGGAGCTGTTTTTT. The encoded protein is CASSEYQGVPGELFF.

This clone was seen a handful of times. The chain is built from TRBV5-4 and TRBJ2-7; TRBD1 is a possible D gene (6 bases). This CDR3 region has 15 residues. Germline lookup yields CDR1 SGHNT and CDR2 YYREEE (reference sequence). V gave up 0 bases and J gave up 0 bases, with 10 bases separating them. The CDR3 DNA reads TGTGCCAGCAGCTTGGGAGGGGGTTCCTCCTACGAGCAGTACTTC. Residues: CASSLGGGSSYEQYF.

This CDR3 reads CASSKAGAETQYF. The CDR3 coding sequence is TGTGCCAGCAGTAAAGCGGGAGCTGAGACCCAGTACTTC. The chain links TRBV28 to TRBJ2-5; 8 nucleotides line up with TRBD2. Per the germline V gene, CDR1 is MDHEN and CDR2 is SYDVKM. The CDR3 is 13 residues long. V lost 5 bases to trimming and J lost 5 bases; unmatched junction nucleotides: 4.

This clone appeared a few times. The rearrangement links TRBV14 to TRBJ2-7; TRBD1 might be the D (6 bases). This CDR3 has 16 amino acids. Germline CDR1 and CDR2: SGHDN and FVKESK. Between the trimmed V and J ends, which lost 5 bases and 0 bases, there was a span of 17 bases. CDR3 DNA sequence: TGTGCCAGCAGCTCCCGACAGGCCCTGAGCTCCTACGAGCAGTACTTC. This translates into CASSSRQALSSYEQYF.

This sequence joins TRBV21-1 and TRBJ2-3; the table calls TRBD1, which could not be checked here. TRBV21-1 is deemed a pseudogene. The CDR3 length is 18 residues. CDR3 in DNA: TGTGCCAGCAGCCCTCACCGGGACAGCGCCTCAAGATCGGATACGCAGTATTTT. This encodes CASSPHRDSASRSDTQYF.

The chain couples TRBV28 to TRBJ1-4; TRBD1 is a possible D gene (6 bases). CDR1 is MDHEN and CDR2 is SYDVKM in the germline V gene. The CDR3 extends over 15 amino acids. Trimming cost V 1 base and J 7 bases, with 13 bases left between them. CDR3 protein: CASSLYQGFGEKLFF. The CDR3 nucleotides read TGTGCCAGCAGTTTATATCAGGGGTTTGGTGAAAAACTGTTTTTT.

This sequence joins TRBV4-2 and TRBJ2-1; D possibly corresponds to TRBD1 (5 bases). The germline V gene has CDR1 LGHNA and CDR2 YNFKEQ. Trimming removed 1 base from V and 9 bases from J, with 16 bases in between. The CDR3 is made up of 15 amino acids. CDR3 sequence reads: CASSQVTGSIGEQFF. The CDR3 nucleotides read TGTGCCAGCAGCCAAGTAACAGGTAGCATAGGTGAGCAGTTCTTC.

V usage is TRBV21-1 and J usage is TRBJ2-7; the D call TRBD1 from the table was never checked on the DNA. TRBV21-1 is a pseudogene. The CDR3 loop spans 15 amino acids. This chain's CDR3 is CASSPTPDSPYEQYF. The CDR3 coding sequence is TGTGCCAGCAGCCCCACCCCCGACAGCCCCTACGAGCAGTACTTC.

CDR3 residues: CSASAGVDTQYF. The CDR3 DNA reads TGCAGTGCTAGTGCGGGAGTCGATACGCAGTATTTT. This rearrangement joins TRBV20-1 to TRBJ2-3; 7 positions agree with TRBD2. V lost 3 bases, J lost 6 bases, and 3 bases stayed unmatched. Germline CDR1 and CDR2: DFQATT and SNEGSKA (reference sequence). The CDR3 totals 12 residues.

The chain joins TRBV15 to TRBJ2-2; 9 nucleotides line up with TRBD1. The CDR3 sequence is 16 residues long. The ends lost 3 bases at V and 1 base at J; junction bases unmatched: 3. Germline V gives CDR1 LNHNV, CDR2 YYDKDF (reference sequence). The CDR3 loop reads CATSREGQGNTGELFF. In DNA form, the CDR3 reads TGTGCCACCAGCAGGGAGGGACAGGGGAACACCGGGGAGCTGTTTTTT.

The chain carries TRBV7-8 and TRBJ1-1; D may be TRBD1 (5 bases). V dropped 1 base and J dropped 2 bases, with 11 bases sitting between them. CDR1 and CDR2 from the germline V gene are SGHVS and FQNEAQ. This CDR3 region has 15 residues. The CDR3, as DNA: TGTGCCAGCAGCTTAGTTGGGGGGACTAACACTGAAGCTTTCTTT. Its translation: CASSLVGGTNTEAFF.

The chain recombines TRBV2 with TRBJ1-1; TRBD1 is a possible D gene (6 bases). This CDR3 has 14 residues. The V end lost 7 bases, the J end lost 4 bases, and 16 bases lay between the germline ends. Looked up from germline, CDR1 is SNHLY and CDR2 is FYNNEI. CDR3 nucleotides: TGTGCCAGCACCCTAACAGGGTTTGGCACTGAAGCTTTCTTT. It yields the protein CASTLTGFGTEAFF. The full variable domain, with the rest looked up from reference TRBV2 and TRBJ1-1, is EPEVTQTPSHQVTQMGQEVILRCVPISNHLYFYWYRQILGQKVEFLVSFYNNEISEKSEIFDDQFSVERPDGSNFTLKIRSTKLEDSAMYFCASTLTGFGTEAFFGQGTRLTVV.

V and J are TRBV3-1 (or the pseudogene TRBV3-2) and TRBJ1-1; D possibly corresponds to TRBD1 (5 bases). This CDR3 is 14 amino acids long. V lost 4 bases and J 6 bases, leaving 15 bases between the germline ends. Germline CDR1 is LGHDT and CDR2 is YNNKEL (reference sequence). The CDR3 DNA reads TGTGCCAGCAGCCCGCACGGGGGGGAACCTGAAGCTTTCTTT. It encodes CASSPHGGEPEAFF.

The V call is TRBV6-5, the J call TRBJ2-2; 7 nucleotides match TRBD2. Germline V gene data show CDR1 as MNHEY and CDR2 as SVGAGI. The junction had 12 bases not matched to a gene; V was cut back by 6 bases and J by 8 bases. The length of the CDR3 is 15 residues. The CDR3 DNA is TGTGCCAGCAGAAAAAGCGGGACCCCCCTAGGGGAGCTGTTTTTT. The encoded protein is CASRKSGTPLGELFF.

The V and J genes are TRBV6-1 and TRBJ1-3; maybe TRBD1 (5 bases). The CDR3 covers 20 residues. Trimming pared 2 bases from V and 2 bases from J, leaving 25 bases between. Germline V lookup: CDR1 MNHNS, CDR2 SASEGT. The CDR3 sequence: CASSEWGGLYSRKPGNTIYF. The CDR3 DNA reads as TGTGCCAGCAGTGAATGGGGGGGGTTGTACAGCCGGAAGCCTGGAAACACCATATATTTT.

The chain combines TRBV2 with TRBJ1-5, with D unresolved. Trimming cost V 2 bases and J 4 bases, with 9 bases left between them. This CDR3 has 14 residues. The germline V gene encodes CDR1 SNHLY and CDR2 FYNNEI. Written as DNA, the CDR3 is TGTGCCAGCAGTGAAAACAGCGGGAATCAGCCCCAGCATTTT. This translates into CASSENSGNQPQHF.

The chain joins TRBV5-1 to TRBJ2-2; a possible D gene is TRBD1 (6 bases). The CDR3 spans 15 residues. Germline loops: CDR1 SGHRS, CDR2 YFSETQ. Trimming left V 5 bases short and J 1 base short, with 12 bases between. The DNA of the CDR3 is TGCGCCAGCAGTCGGGTGACAGGGAACACCGGGGAGCTGTTTTTT. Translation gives CASSRVTGNTGELFF.

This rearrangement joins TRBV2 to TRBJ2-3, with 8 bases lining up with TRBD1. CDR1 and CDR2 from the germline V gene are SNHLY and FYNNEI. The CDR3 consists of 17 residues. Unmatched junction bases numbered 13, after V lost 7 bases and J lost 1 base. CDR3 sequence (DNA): TGTGCCAGCACACCTGTGTTGGCGACAGGGGGCACAGATACGCAGTATTTT. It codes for CASTPVLATGGTDTQYF.

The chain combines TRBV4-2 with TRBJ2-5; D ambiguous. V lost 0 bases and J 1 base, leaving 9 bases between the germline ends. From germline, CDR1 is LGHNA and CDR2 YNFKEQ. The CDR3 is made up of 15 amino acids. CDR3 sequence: CASSQEVRVQETQYF. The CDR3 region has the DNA TGTGCCAGCAGCCAAGAAGTACGGGTCCAAGAGACCCAGTACTTC.

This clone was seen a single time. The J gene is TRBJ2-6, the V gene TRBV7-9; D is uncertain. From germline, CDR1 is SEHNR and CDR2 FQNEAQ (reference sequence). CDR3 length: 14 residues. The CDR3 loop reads CVAPALSGANVLTF. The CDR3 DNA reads TGTGTCGCCCCAGCGCTCTCTGGGGCCAACGTCCTGACTTTC. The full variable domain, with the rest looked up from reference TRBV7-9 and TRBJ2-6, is DTGVSQNPRHKITKRGQNVTFRCDPISEHNRLYWYRQTLGQGPEFLTYFQNEAQLEKSRLLSDRFSAERPKGSFSTLEIQRTEQGDSAMYLCVAPALSGANVLTFGAGSRLTVL.

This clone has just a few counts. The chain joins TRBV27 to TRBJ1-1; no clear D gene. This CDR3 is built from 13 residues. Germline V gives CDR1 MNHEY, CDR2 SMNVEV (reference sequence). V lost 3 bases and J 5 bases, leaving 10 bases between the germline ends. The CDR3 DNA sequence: TGTGCCAGCAGTTTTGGGTGGAGGACTGAAGCTTTCTTT. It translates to CASSFGWRTEAFF.

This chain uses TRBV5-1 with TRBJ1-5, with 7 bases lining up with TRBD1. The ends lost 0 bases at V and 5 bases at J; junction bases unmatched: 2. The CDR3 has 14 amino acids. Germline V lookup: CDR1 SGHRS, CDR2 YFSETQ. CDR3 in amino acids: CASSLEGGYQPQHF. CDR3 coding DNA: TGCGCCAGCAGCTTGGAAGGGGGCTATCAGCCCCAGCATTTT.

DNA of the CDR3: TGTGCCAGCAGTTTTGGGGGGAGAGAGACCCAGTACTTC. It encodes CASSFGGRETQYF. This chain joins TRBV28 and TRBJ2-5, with D possibly matching TRBD2 (6 bases). Looked up from germline, CDR1 is MDHEN and CDR2 is SYDVKM. V lost 3 bases and J lost 4, with 9 bases in between. The CDR3 is made up of 13 amino acids.